The 20 T cell receptor beta chains reported below all come from one sample, sequenced in a study of OX40 agonist ivuxolimab in advanced cancers. Sequencing used immunoSEQ multiplex PCR; TCRdb keeps in-frame clones, though not all of them. Here the sample spans roughly 60,000 clones, roughly 90% being singletons. This specimen consisted of CD4+ or CD8+ T cells sorted from blood, obtained in a trial of the OX40 agonist ivuxolimab. These receptors were taken from an adult with an advanced solid tumor such as melanoma, head and neck, liver or kidney cancer.

The chain links TRBV2 to TRBJ2-3, with TRBD1 matching over 8 bases. Per germline, CDR1 SNHLY and CDR2 FYNNEI. V shed 6 bases, J shed 4 bases, and the junction held 6 bases outside the gene matches. The CDR3 spans 14 residues. The CDR3 nucleotides are TGTGCCAGCAGGAGACCAGGGGGCGCAGATACGCAGTATTTT. Translated, it gives CASRRPGGADTQYF.

The genes are TRBV9 and TRBJ2-2; weak D call: TRBD1 (6 bases). From germline, CDR1 is SGDLS and CDR2 YYNGEE. V was trimmed by 2 bases and J by 7 bases, leaving 12 bases between them. The CDR3 totals 14 residues. Here the CDR3 DNA reads TGTGCCAGCAGCGTCGCCAGGGGACACGGGGAGCTGTTTTTT. Protein product: CASSVARGHGELFF.

The J gene is TRBJ1-2, the V gene TRBV30, with D maybe TRBD1 (5 bases). Deletions cut 8 bases from V and 7 bases from J, with 17 bases between. This CDR3 is built from 12 residues. Germline loops: CDR1 GTSNPN, CDR2 SVGIG (reference sequence). This chain's CDR3 is CAEAIGAGGYTF. The CDR3 DNA follows: TGTGCCGAAGCGATAGGGGCTGGTGGCTACACCTTC.

V is TRBV7-9 and J is TRBJ1-2; no clear D. V was cut by 2 bases and J by 6 bases, with 13 bases left in between. The CDR3 contains 14 residues. Germline CDR1 and CDR2: SEHNR and FQNEAQ (reference sequence). The CDR3 protein is CASSLPLLQHGYTF. In nucleotides, the CDR3 is TGTGCCAGCAGCTTACCTCTACTTCAGCATGGCTACACCTTC.

The chain uses TRBV2 and TRBJ1-2, with D possibly matching TRBD1 (5 bases). Trimming left V 4 bases short and J 2 bases short, with 8 bases between. CDR1 is SNHLY and CDR2 is FYNNEI in the germline V gene. The length of the CDR3 is 13 residues. CDR3 bases: TGTGCCAGCAGTGGGGGACGGAACTATGGCTACACCTTC. Amino acids: CASSGGRNYGYTF.

The V gene is TRBV6-7, the J gene TRBJ1-4; 7 bases fit TRBD1. TRBV6-7 is noted as an ORF with a role that remains uncertain. J lost 11 bases, V lost 6 bases, and 12 bases had no gene match. The length of the CDR3 is 14 residues. For the CDR3, the DNA is TGTGCCAGCAGAGAGACAGGGTGTCTTGGGAAACTGTTTTTT. Protein: CASRETGCLGKLFF.

The chain carries TRBV5-4 and TRBJ1-3; no firm D call. V lost 0 bases and J 0 bases, leaving 7 bases between the germline ends. From germline, CDR1 is SGHNT and CDR2 YYREEE (reference sequence). The CDR3 spans 15 residues. The DNA for the CDR3 is TGTGCCAGCAGCTTGGGGCAGTCCTCTGGAAACACCATATATTTT. This encodes CASSLGQSSGNTIYF.

The chain couples TRBV2 to TRBJ2-4, with TRBD1 as a possible D gene (6 bases). Germline CDR1 and CDR2: SNHLY and FYNNEI. Trimming pared 5 bases from V and 8 bases from J, leaving 13 bases between. The CDR3 sequence is 13 residues long. The CDR3 DNA sequence: TGTGCCAGCAGTCTCGGGACAAGAGACATTCAGTACTTC. Protein: CASSLGTRDIQYF.

This rearrangement joins TRBV10-2 to TRBJ2-3; tentatively, D is TRBD1 or TRBD2 (6 bases each). CDR3 length equals 19 residues. Per germline, CDR1 WSHSY and CDR2 SAAADI. V was clipped by 8 bases and J by 1 base, with 28 bases between them. CDR3 region: CASAWGLATGGRGTDTQYF. CDR3 bases: TGCGCCAGCGCCTGGGGGCTAGCGACAGGAGGGCGGGGCACAGATACGCAGTATTTT.

The V gene is TRBV4-1, the J gene TRBJ2-2; 7 bases are a match to TRBD2. Germline CDR1 MGHRA, CDR2 YSYEKL. This CDR3 region has 14 residues. V lost 4 bases to trimming and J lost 6 bases; unmatched junction nucleotides: 5. CDR3 in amino acids: CASSRAGVAGELFF. The CDR3 region has the DNA TGCGCCAGCAGCCGCGCGGGAGTTGCCGGGGAGCTGTTTTTT.

The rearrangement links TRBV21-1 to TRBJ1-5. TRBV21-1 has pseudogene status. CDR3 size: 13 residues. The CDR3 protein is CASSTGSNQPQHF. The CDR3 DNA sequence: TGTGCCAGCAGCACCGGGAGCAATCAGCCCCAGCATTTT.

The chain is built from TRBV27 and TRBJ1-4; D is unresolved. V lost 2 bases, J lost 0 bases, and 4 bases lay in between. In germline, CDR1 is MNHEY, CDR2 SMNVEV (reference sequence). CDR3 size: 14 residues. CDR3: CASSLGATNEKLFF. The CDR3 DNA sequence: TGTGCCAGCAGTTTAGGTGCAACTAATGAAAAACTGTTTTTT.

This clone ranks as medium-sized. J is TRBJ1-5 and V is TRBV30, with a tentative D call TRBD1 (6 bases). Germline V gene sequence: CDR1 GTSNPN, CDR2 SVGIG (reference sequence). V lost 1 base and J 6 bases, leaving 13 bases between the germline ends. There are 14 residues in the CDR3. This CDR3 is CAWSAGGPGQPQHF. CDR3 nucleotides: TGTGCCTGGAGTGCGGGGGGGCCGGGTCAGCCCCAGCATTTT.

This chain links TRBV5-4 with TRBJ2-3; D is unclear. The CDR3 is 13 amino acids. Trimming cost V 2 bases and J 10 bases, with 14 bases left between them. CDR1 is SGHNT and CDR2 is YYREEE in the germline V gene (reference sequence). CDR3 bases: TGTGCCAGCAGCTTCACCTCATCTCCCCCGCAGTATTTT. Its translation is CASSFTSSPPQYF.

The sample holds a few counts of this clone. The chain links TRBV2 to TRBJ1-5; D is unclear. From germline, CDR1 is SNHLY and CDR2 FYNNEI. CDR3 length: 15 amino acids. Between the trimmed V and J ends, which lost 1 base and 1 base, there was a span of 8 bases. In nucleotides, the CDR3 is TGTGCCAGCAGTGAAGGTCAGTTCAGCAATCAGCCCCAGCATTTT. Translating it yields CASSEGQFSNQPQHF.

The chain joins TRBV15 to TRBJ2-2; D remains unclear. In germline, CDR1 is LNHNV, CDR2 YYDKDF (reference sequence). V was shortened by 0 bases and J by 7 bases, with 9 bases between the two germline ends. This CDR3 has 14 amino acids. The CDR3 loop is CATSRDRIGGELFF. CDR3 DNA: TGTGCCACCAGCAGAGACAGGATTGGCGGGGAGCTGTTTTTT.

This chain uses TRBV2 with TRBJ2-7; D is uncertain. Trimming pared 7 bases from V and 0 bases from J, leaving 13 bases between. The CDR3 consists of 14 residues. Germline V gene lookup returns CDR1 SNHLY and CDR2 FYNNEI. In nucleotides, the CDR3 is TGTGCCAGCAAAGGTTCGGACCTCTCCTACGAGCAGTACTTC. Its protein product is CASKGSDLSYEQYF. Variable domain in full (rest from reference TRBV2 and TRBJ2-7): EPEVTQTPSHQVTQMGQEVILRCVPISNHLYFYWYRQILGQKVEFLVSFYNNEISEKSEIFDDQFSVERPDGSNFTLKIRSTKLEDSAMYFCASKGSDLSYEQYFGPGTRLTVT.

The chain links TRBV7-7 to TRBJ2-1; D gene uncertain. The CDR3 runs 15 residues. CDR1 is SSHAT and CDR2 is FNYEAQ in the germline V gene (reference sequence). Trimming removed 1 base at V and 0 bases at J, with 7 bases between. DNA of the CDR3: TGTGCCAGCAGCTTAGGGGTTAGCTCCTACAATGAGCAGTTCTTC. Its protein product is CASSLGVSSYNEQFF.

This chain's CDR3 is CASRRTSGNEQFF. For the CDR3, the DNA is TGTGCCAGCAGGAGGACTAGCGGAAATGAGCAGTTCTTC. The chain couples TRBV11-3 to TRBJ2-1, with 10 nucleotides matching TRBD2. Per germline, CDR1 SGHNT and CDR2 YENEEA. With 6 bases clipped from V and 7 bases from J, the junction kept 3 bases outside the gene matches. This CDR3 has 13 amino acids.

J is TRBJ1-2 and V is TRBV5-1; D call uncertain. Per the germline V gene, CDR1 is SGHRS and CDR2 is YFSETQ. Trimming cost V 5 bases and J 3 bases, with 5 bases left between them. This CDR3 comprises 11 residues. The CDR3 bases are TGCGCCAGCAGTTCAGACTATGGCTACACCTTC. Protein sequence: CASSSDYGYTF.